Below are 23 T cell receptor beta chains sequenced from a single sample in a study of T cells in Graves' hyperthyroidism and ophthalmopathy (dated by TCRdb to between 2018 and 2021). Library preparation was by multiplex PCR. Sequenced on an Illumina HiSeq 2000. TCR beta CDR3 regions were amplified from RNA transcripts. The first round of RT-PCR for the TCR CDR3 was performed with the HTBI primer set and the Qiagen OneStep RT-PCR kit. The public reads were reanalyzed by TCRdb: fastp trimming at Q25, MiXCR alignment, in-frame beta chains only. Each record represents a unique CDR3 protein, reported with the most common genes and DNA among its rows. The sample contains hundreds of thousands of distinct CDR3 sequences, around 15% of them found a single time. The ten largest clonotypes hold around 18% of the sample. The sample taken for sequencing was blood. The receptors originated from a woman between 18 and 30 years old with Graves' hyperthyroidism.

The V call is TRBV6-2 or TRBV6-3, the J call TRBJ1-2; the D is unclear. Germline values: CDR1 MNHEY, CDR2 SVGEGT. The ends were cut back, 5 bases at V and 8 bases at J, with 21 bases in the middle. The CDR3 length is 15 residues. CDR3 in DNA: TGTGCCAGCAGTCCAAGCTCGGAGGCAGTGTCAGGCTACACCTTC. This gives the protein CASSPSSEAVSGYTF.

This clonotype came up many times. This chain joins TRBV12-3 or TRBV12-4 and TRBJ1-2, with D unclear. CDR3 length: 13 amino acids. Trimming removed 2 bases at V and 1 base at J, with 5 bases between. The CDR3 nucleotides are TGTGCCAGCAGTTTATTGGGTAACTATGGCTACACCTTC. Its protein product is CASSLLGNYGYTF.

This clonotype showed up just once. In nucleotides, the CDR3 is TGTGCCAGTAGTATAGCGGGATATGAGCAGTACTTC. Its protein is CASSIAGYEQYF. J is TRBJ2-7 and V is TRBV19; TRBD2 is a possible D gene (5 bases). Trimming shortened V by 1 base and J by 7 bases, and 8 bases separated the two germline ends. Germline CDR1 LNHDA, CDR2 SQIVND (reference sequence). The CDR3 consists of 12 residues.

This chain uses TRBV12-3 or TRBV12-4 with TRBJ2-2, with a tentative D call TRBD2 (7 bases). This CDR3 is 15 amino acids long. Trimming pared 7 bases from V and 8 bases from J, leaving 20 bases between. In nucleotides, the CDR3 is TGTGCCAGCACCCCTTGGGGGGGGGCGGCTGGGGAGCTGTTTTTT. It encodes CASTPWGGAAGELFF.

This clonotype was seen ten or more times. For the CDR3, the DNA is TGTGCCATCAGTCCACAGGGAACCCAAGAGACCCAGTACTTC. This codes for CAISPQGTQETQYF. V and J are TRBV10-3 and TRBJ2-5, with D maybe TRBD1 (6 bases). Germline values: CDR1 ENHRY, CDR2 SYGVKD. The CDR3 is 14 amino acids. The ends were cut back, 5 bases at V and 1 base at J, with 11 bases in the middle.

This rearrangement joins TRBV6-2 or TRBV6-3 to TRBJ2-2, with 10 bases lining up with TRBD1. CDR1 and CDR2 (germline): MNHEY, SVGEGT. This CDR3 is 18 amino acids long. Losses at the gene ends were 2 bases for V and 4 bases for J; bases not matched to a gene: 10. The CDR3 DNA is TGTGCCAGCAGTTACCCTCCGGGACAGGGGCGTGTCACCGGGGAGCTGTTTTTT. Its translation: CASSYPPGQGRVTGELFF.

The V and J genes are TRBV7-3 and TRBJ2-7, with 7 bases lining up with TRBD2. Trimming removed 1 base from V and 2 bases from J; junction bases left unmatched: 8. Germline loops: CDR1 SGHTA, CDR2 FQGTGA. The CDR3 sequence is 16 residues long. The chain's CDR3 is CASSLSGGGGPYEQYF. In DNA, the CDR3 is TGTGCCAGCAGCTTAAGCGGTGGCGGGGGACCCTACGAGCAGTACTTC.

The chain couples TRBV7-9 to TRBJ2-1, with 9 nucleotides matching TRBD1. The CDR3 loop spans 14 amino acids. V was clipped by 5 bases and J by 15 bases; unmatched bases: 14. The germline V gene has CDR1 SEHNR and CDR2 FQNEAQ (reference sequence). CDR3 protein: CASSQGGQGPHLFF. The CDR3 DNA reads TGTGCCAGCAGCCAAGGGGGACAGGGCCCTCACCTGTTCTTC. Based on the CDR3 plus reference TRBV7-9 and TRBJ2-1, the full variable domain is DTGVSQNPRHKITKRGQNVTFRCDPISEHNRLYWYRQTLGQGPEFLTYFQNEAQLEKSRLLSDRFSAERPKGSFSTLEIQRTEQGDSAMYLCASSQGGQGPHLFFGPGTRLTVL.

V and J are TRBV20-1 and TRBJ2-7; D is perhaps TRBD1 (6 bases). The V gene's germline CDR1 is DFQATT and CDR2 SNEGSKA (reference sequence). The CDR3 consists of 13 residues. Trimming took off 5 bases at V and 0 bases at J, with 11 bases between the two ends. CDR3 in amino acids: CSALDSSSYEQYF. CDR3 DNA: TGCAGTGCTTTGGACAGCAGCTCCTACGAGCAGTACTTC.

V is TRBV3-1 and J is TRBJ2-3, with 9 positions matching TRBD2. The J segment lost 14 bases and the V segment lost 1 base, leaving 7 bases of the junction unmatched. In germline, CDR1 is LGHDT, CDR2 YNNKEL (reference sequence). This CDR3 contains 13 residues. The CDR3 loop is CASSQVGVAGAYF. The CDR3 DNA reads as TGTGCCAGCAGCCAAGTGGGGGTAGCGGGAGCGTATTTT.

This clonotype turned up a few times. Here the CDR3 DNA reads TGTGCCAGCAGTACAGGGTCCTCACCCCTCCACTTT. As protein: CASSTGSSPLHF. The rearrangement links TRBV7-2 to TRBJ1-6, with D maybe TRBD1 (6 bases). This CDR3 is 12 amino acids long. Germline V gene lookup returns CDR1 SGHTA and CDR2 FQGNSA. V lost 6 bases and J lost 10, with 10 bases in between.

The rearrangement joins TRBV30 to TRBJ2-3; no reliable D call. Germline-derived CDR1 and CDR2 are GTSNPN and SVGIG (reference sequence). Trimming removed 4 bases at V and 0 bases at J, with 5 bases between. The CDR3 is 12 residues long. The CDR3 reads CAWKRSTDTQYF. The CDR3 region has the DNA TGTGCCTGGAAGCGAAGCACAGATACGCAGTATTTT.

This clonotype was seen ten or more times. V usage is TRBV15 and J usage is TRBJ1-4, with D possibly matching TRBD1 (6 bases). V lost 5 bases to trimming and J lost 7 bases, with 20 bases between them. Germline V gene sequence: CDR1 LNHNV, CDR2 YYDKDF (reference sequence). This CDR3 spans 16 amino acids. CDR3: CATSRNGGGRVEKLFF. The CDR3 DNA sequence: TGTGCCACCAGCCGCAATGGAGGGGGACGCGTTGAAAAACTGTTTTTT.

With regard to this clonotype: As the CDR3 is not closed by the conserved phenylalanine or tryptophan, this likely results from a read error. V is TRBV10-3 and J is TRBJ1-6; D unresolved. The CDR3 is made up of 14 amino acids. With 3 bases removed from V and 8 bases from J, the gap between germline ends came to 11 bases. Germline CDR1 and CDR2: ENHRY and SYGVKD. CDR3 in amino acids: CAISDYGLDSPLHS. The CDR3 DNA is TGTGCCATCAGTGATTACGGTTTGGATTCACCCCTCCACTCT.

This clonotype was seen repeatedly, ten times or more. The rearrangement uses TRBV10-3 and TRBJ1-1; TRBD1 aligns across 11 bases. This CDR3 comprises 15 residues. The germline CDR1 and CDR2 sequences are ENHRY and SYGVKD. With 2 bases clipped from V and 4 bases from J, the junction kept 3 bases outside the gene matches. The DNA of the CDR3 is TGTGCCATCAGTGAGGTGGGGACAGGGGGCACTGAAGCTTTCTTT. Translated, it gives CAISEVGTGGTEAFF.

This clonotype appeared many times. The rearrangement links TRBV10-3 to TRBJ2-7; 10 bases line up with TRBD1. This CDR3 region has 17 residues. The germline V gene has CDR1 ENHRY and CDR2 SYGVKD. Unmatched junction bases numbered 6, after V lost 1 base and J lost 0 bases. CDR3 nucleotides: TGTGCCATCAGTGAGTTGGGACAGGGGTTGGGCTCCTACGAGCAGTACTTC. Translated, it gives CAISELGQGLGSYEQYF.

This clonotype was recorded many times. The chain employs TRBV28 and TRBJ1-2, with D possibly matching TRBD1 (5 bases). Per the germline V gene, CDR1 is MDHEN and CDR2 is SYDVKM. Between the trimmed V and J ends, which lost 3 bases and 8 bases, there was a span of 10 bases. This CDR3 has 12 amino acids. The CDR3 nucleotides read TGTGCCAGCAGTTTCGGGGGGTTAGGCTACACCTTC. It codes for CASSFGGLGYTF.

This clonotype was found a few times. This chain links TRBV27 with TRBJ2-4; no clear D gene. The CDR3 covers 15 residues. Between the trimmed V and J ends, which lost 5 bases and 4 bases, there was a span of 15 bases. Germline lookup yields CDR1 MNHEY and CDR2 SMNVEV (reference sequence). In DNA, the CDR3 is TGTGCCAGCAGTCCCAAATCGGTTCTAAAAAACATTCAGTACTTC. Protein: CASSPKSVLKNIQYF.

J is TRBJ2-1 and V is TRBV20-1; TRBD2 matches at 7 bases. V lost 6 bases and J lost 0; bases outside the gene matches: 17. This CDR3 has 18 residues. Germline lookup yields CDR1 DFQATT and CDR2 SNEGSKA (reference sequence). CDR3 in DNA: TGCAGTGCCGCTTCGGGGGGTTTGAGCGGGCACTCCTACAATGAGCAGTTCTTC. Translated: CSAASGGLSGHSYNEQFF.

This clonotype was detected many times. This chain links TRBV5-5 with TRBJ1-1; no clear D. The germline CDR1 and CDR2 sequences are SGHKS and YYEKEE (reference sequence). The length of the CDR3 is 14 residues. Trimming cost V 6 bases and J 3 bases, with 15 bases left between them. The CDR3 here is CASNPKPVYTEAFF. Here the CDR3 DNA reads TGTGCCAGCAACCCTAAGCCGGTCTACACTGAAGCTTTCTTT.

The V and J genes are TRBV29-1 and TRBJ2-7, with TRBD1 as a possible D gene (5 bases). Germline V gene sequence: CDR1 SQVTM, CDR2 ANQGSEA. This CDR3 has 15 amino acids. With 2 bases removed from V and 0 bases from J, the gap between germline ends came to 14 bases. CDR3 sequence reads: CSVESRQGSSYEQYF. The CDR3 bases are TGCAGCGTTGAATCCCGCCAGGGCAGCTCCTACGAGCAGTACTTC.

This clonotype was found a few times. The rearrangement links TRBV6-8 to TRBJ2-7; D not resolved. Germline values: CDR1 MNHGY, CDR2 SAAAGT. Trimming cost V 0 bases and J 5 bases, with 5 bases left between them. The CDR3 runs 12 residues. CDR3 sequence reads: CASSYSRHEQYF. CDR3 sequence (DNA): TGTGCCAGCAGTTACTCCCGGCACGAGCAGTACTTC.

V is TRBV12-3 or TRBV12-4 and J is TRBJ1-2; D perhaps matches TRBD1 (6 bases). The V end was cut by 1 base, the J end by 4 bases, with 16 bases between. The CDR3 is 16 residues long. The CDR3 spells CASSLGPARGFYGYTF. The CDR3 DNA reads TGTGCCAGCAGTTTAGGTCCAGCCAGGGGCTTCTATGGCTACACCTTC.